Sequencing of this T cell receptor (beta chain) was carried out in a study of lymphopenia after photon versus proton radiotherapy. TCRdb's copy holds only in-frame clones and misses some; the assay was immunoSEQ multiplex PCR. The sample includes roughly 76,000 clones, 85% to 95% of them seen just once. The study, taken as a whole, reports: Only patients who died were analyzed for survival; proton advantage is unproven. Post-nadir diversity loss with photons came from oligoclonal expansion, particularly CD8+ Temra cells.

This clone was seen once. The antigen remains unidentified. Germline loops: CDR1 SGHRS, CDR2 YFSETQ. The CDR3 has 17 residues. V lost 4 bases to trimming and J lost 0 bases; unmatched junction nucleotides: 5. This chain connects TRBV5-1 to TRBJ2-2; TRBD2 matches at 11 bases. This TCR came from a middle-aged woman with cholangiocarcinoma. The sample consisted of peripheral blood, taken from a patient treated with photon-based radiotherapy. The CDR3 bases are TGCGCCAGCAGCATCGGGACTAGCGGAACGAACACCGGGGAGCTGTTTTTT. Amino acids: CASSIGTSGTNTGELFF.